These 19 T cell receptor beta chains were all obtained from the same sample, sequenced in a study of vaccination and CD4 T cells after COVID-19. Treatment meaning: approximately nine-day PBMC culture with coronavirus spike peptide pools or control peptides (ViraFEST assay). Sequencing of cultured CD4+ T cell DNA used the Oncomine TCR Beta short-read assay. From the PCR reads, TCRdb called clonotypes with MiXCR, one entry per CDR3 protein. The data hold around 15,000 distinct CDR3 sequences, with about 55% observed a single time. These receptors lack a known antigen. This material consisted of CD4+ T cells from blood, cultured in vitro, taken before SARS-CoV-2 vaccination. The receptors shown here come from a human donor who had recovered from COVID-19.

This clonotype occurred a few times. The chain links TRBV20-1 to TRBJ2-3; D gene ambiguous. The V gene lost 1 base and the J gene lost 4 bases, with 6 bases spanning the gap. The CDR3 extends over 12 amino acids. Germline CDR1 DFQATT, CDR2 SNEGSKA (reference sequence). CDR3 nucleotides: TGCAGTGCTAGAGTGTTGTCAGATACGCAGTATTTT. Its translation is CSARVLSDTQYF.

This rearrangement joins TRBV6-2 or TRBV6-3 to TRBJ1-6; possibly TRBD1 for D (5 bases). The CDR3 totals 16 residues. Trimming shortened V by 2 bases and J by 9 bases, and 17 bases separated the two germline ends. Germline V lookup: CDR1 MNHEY, CDR2 SVGEGT. CDR3 loop: CASSYTSAKGSSPLHF. CDR3 coding DNA: TGTGCCAGCAGTTACACCTCTGCCAAGGGGAGTTCACCCCTCCACTTT.

V and J are TRBV7-2 and TRBJ2-7, with D possibly matching TRBD1 (6 bases). V was trimmed by 5 bases and J by 0 bases, leaving 11 bases between them. CDR1 SGHTA and CDR2 FQGNSA come from the germline V gene. This CDR3 spans 14 amino acids. The CDR3 reads CASSTQDSSYEQYF. The CDR3 DNA sequence: TGTGCCAGCAGCACCCAGGACAGCTCCTACGAGCAGTACTTC. Full variable domain (remainder filled in from reference TRBV7-2 and TRBJ2-7): GAGVSQSPSNKVTEKGKDVELRCDPISGHTALYWYRQSLGQGLEFLIYFQGNSAPDKSGLPSDRFSAERTGGSVSTLTIQRTQQEDSAVYLCASSTQDSSYEQYFGPGTRLTVT.

V usage is TRBV4-3 and J usage is TRBJ1-2; D uncertain. The CDR3 covers 14 residues. Germline V gives CDR1 LGHNA, CDR2 YSLEER. With 0 bases removed from V and 6 bases from J, the gap between germline ends came to 11 bases. The CDR3 reads CASSQEWGGDGYTF. The DNA of the CDR3 is TGCGCCAGCAGCCAAGAGTGGGGAGGAGATGGCTACACCTTC.

The chain combines TRBV19 with TRBJ1-1; no reliable D call. CDR3 length equals 13 residues. Trimming took off 11 bases at V and 0 bases at J, with 13 bases between the two ends. Germline values: CDR1 LNHDA, CDR2 SQIVND (reference sequence). The CDR3 reads CASRPAVNTEAFF. The CDR3 region has the DNA TGTGCCTCCCGTCCGGCGGTGAACACTGAAGCTTTCTTT. The full variable domain, completed using reference TRBV19 and TRBJ1-1, is DGGITQSPKYLFRKEGQNVTLSCEQNLNHDAMYWYRQDPGQGLRLIYYSQIVNDFQKGDIAEGYSVSREKKESFPLTVTSAQKNPTAFYLCASRPAVNTEAFFGQGTRLTVV.

This chain joins TRBV15 and TRBJ1-5, with 8 bases that match TRBD1. This CDR3 comprises 17 residues. Trimming removed 8 bases from V and 1 base from J; junction bases left unmatched: 13. The V gene's germline CDR1 is LNHNV and CDR2 YYDKDF (reference sequence). CDR3 amino acids: CATGLSQGARSNQPQHF. For the CDR3, the DNA is TGTGCCACCGGATTGAGCCAGGGGGCGCGAAGCAATCAGCCCCAGCATTTT.

The rearrangement joins TRBV11-2 to TRBJ1-1, with D maybe TRBD1 (6 bases). The V end lost 1 base, the J end lost 2 bases, and 14 bases lay between the germline ends. Germline lookup yields CDR1 SGHAT and CDR2 FQNNGV. The CDR3 loop spans 16 amino acids. The CDR3 is CASSLALRGENTEAFF. CDR3 DNA sequence: TGTGCCAGCAGCTTAGCTCTCAGGGGCGAAAACACTGAAGCTTTCTTT. Based on the CDR3 plus reference TRBV11-2 and TRBJ1-1, the full variable domain is EAGVAQSPRYKIIEKRQSVAFWCNPISGHATLYWYQQILGQGPKLLIQFQNNGVVDDSQLPKDRFSAERLKGVDSTLKIQPAKLEDSAVYLCASSLALRGENTEAFFGQGTRLTVV.

This clonotype was recorded a few times. The chain carries TRBV20-1 and TRBJ1-2, with 7 bases aligning to TRBD1. This CDR3 contains 13 residues. The junction had 8 bases not matched to a gene; V was cut back by 6 bases and J by 4 bases. Germline V gives CDR1 DFQATT, CDR2 SNEGSKA (reference sequence). CDR3 sequence (DNA): TGCAGTGCAACTACAGGGGTGCGCTATGGCTACACCTTC. Translated: CSATTGVRYGYTF.

This clonotype was detected only a few times. This chain uses TRBV27 with TRBJ2-1; TRBD1 matches 8 bases. The junction had 8 bases not matched to a gene; V was cut back by 2 bases and J by 8 bases. Germline V gives CDR1 MNHEY, CDR2 SMNVEV (reference sequence). CDR3 length: 15 residues. The CDR3 DNA is TGTGCCAGCAGTTTACGGGACAGGCGGTTCCATGAGCAGTTCTTC. Its translation: CASSLRDRRFHEQFF.

CDR3 sequence (DNA): TGTGCCAGCAGTCGGGACGGACGGCAGCCCCAGCATTTT. Translation: CASSRDGRQPQHF. This chain joins TRBV12-3 or TRBV12-4 and TRBJ1-5; tentatively, D is TRBD1 (5 bases). CDR3 length equals 13 residues. V was cut by 5 bases and J by 7 bases, with 12 bases left in between.

The J gene is TRBJ1-1, the V gene TRBV6-1; D is unclear. Per the germline V gene, CDR1 is MNHNS and CDR2 is SASEGT. V lost 7 bases and J lost 1, with 19 bases in between. The CDR3 covers 16 residues. The CDR3 reads CASTRSGLSWNTEAFF. The CDR3 DNA is TGTGCCAGCACCAGAAGTGGACTGTCATGGAACACTGAAGCTTTCTTT.

The rearrangement links TRBV19 to TRBJ1-1, with D hard to call. Germline CDR1 and CDR2: LNHDA and SQIVND (reference sequence). V lost 1 base and J 3 bases, leaving 9 bases between the germline ends. This CDR3 has 14 amino acids. This chain's CDR3 is CASSIGILDTEAFF. For the CDR3, the DNA is TGTGCCAGTAGTATAGGGATTCTGGACACTGAAGCTTTCTTT.

The chain links TRBV6-1 to TRBJ2-5, with D tentatively TRBD1 (5 bases). V lost 6 bases and J 5 bases, leaving 16 bases between the germline ends. CDR1 MNHNS and CDR2 SASEGT come from the germline V gene. The CDR3 has 14 residues. CDR3 DNA sequence: TGTGCCAGCAGAGCCTCCAGGGTAGGGGAGACCCAGTACTTC. As protein: CASRASRVGETQYF.

The CDR3 loop reads CASSLRSAGGPYTDTQYF. CDR3 DNA sequence: TGTGCCAGCAGCTTAAGGTCAGCGGGAGGGCCCTATACAGATACGCAGTATTTT. V gene TRBV7-6 combines with J gene TRBJ2-3, with TRBD2 identical over 10 bases. The V segment lost 2 bases and the J segment 3 bases; nucleotides outside the gene matches: 11. CDR3 length: 18 residues. CDR1 and CDR2 from the germline V gene are SGHVS and FNYEAQ.

The chain carries TRBV20-1 and TRBJ1-1; D gene unclear. V was shortened by 3 bases and J by 4 bases, with 15 bases between the two germline ends. From germline, CDR1 is DFQATT and CDR2 SNEGSKA (reference sequence). The CDR3 spans 14 residues. In nucleotides, the CDR3 is TGCAGTGCTAGCTATTTAGACTTGACCACTGAAGCTTTCTTT. This gives the protein CSASYLDLTTEAFF.

This rearrangement joins TRBV6-2 or TRBV6-3 to TRBJ1-6; D gene uncertain. The germline V and J ends were trimmed by 4 bases and 14 bases, with 9 bases remaining between them. Looked up from germline, CDR1 is MNHEY and CDR2 is SVGEGT. The CDR3 runs to 11 residues. CDR3 protein: CASSFGSTLHF. For the CDR3, the DNA is TGTGCCAGCAGTTTTGGGAGCACCCTCCACTTT.

This clonotype was picked up a small number of times. The chain links TRBV19 to TRBJ1-2; no clear D gene. Trimming took 10 bases from V and 1 from J, leaving 16 bases between them. The CDR3 is 14 residues long. Germline V CDR1 and CDR2: LNHDA, SQIVND (reference sequence). DNA for the CDR3: TGTGCCACTTCGCCCGGGGAGGGTAACTATGGCTACACCTTC. The encoded protein is CATSPGEGNYGYTF.

The chain is built from TRBV11-2 and TRBJ2-7; the match to TRBD2 covers 7 bases. The V gene end was trimmed by 5 bases and the J gene end by 3 bases; junction bases not matched to a gene: 4. The CDR3 totals 13 residues. The germline CDR1 and CDR2 sequences are SGHAT and FQNNGV. In DNA, the CDR3 is TGTGCCAGCAGCCCTCGGGACTACTACGAGCAGTACTTC. Its protein is CASSPRDYYEQYF.

The table lists this clonotype with a few counts. The chain has TRBV7-9 and TRBJ2-5; D is possibly TRBD1 (5 bases). The V gene's germline CDR1 is SEHNR and CDR2 FQNEAQ (reference sequence). V was cut by 1 base and J by 5 bases, with 11 bases left in between. CDR3 size: 14 residues. Here the CDR3 DNA reads TGTGCCAGCAGCTTAGTTCCAGGGAAGGAGACCCAGTACTTC. It specifies CASSLVPGKETQYF.